This T cell receptor beta chain stems from a study of blood T cells in healthy people across ages. A remark on this clonotype: The antigen is undetermined.

The CDR3 extends over 12 amino acids. Germline assignment: CDR1 SQVTM and CDR2 ANQGSEA. With a J-beta primer mix and a sample-barcoded 5' primer, a second PCR ran about 6 to 11 cycles. Each of the cDNA molecules was tagged by a template-switch adaptor with 12 random nucleotides. At least 3 million CDR3-containing paired-end reads were obtained per sample. TCRdb called the 5' RACE reads again in MiXCR, with one record for every CDR3 protein. The data hold hundreds of thousands of distinct CDR3 sequences, with around 49% observed a single time. Study-level points and caveats: Both higher diversity and more naive CD4+ cells marked long-lived donors when set against aged donors.

The rearrangement links TRBV29-1 to TRBJ2-7; D may be TRBD1 or TRBD2 (6 bases each). Gene TRBJ2-1 matches the end of the DNA better, so the J call may be wrong. The sequenced material came from blood. This TCR came from a man aged 25-45 years in good health. The CDR3 DNA sequence: TGCAGCGTTGAGGTGGGGGGCTACGAGCAGTTCTTC. Amino acid sequence: CSVEVGGYEQFF.